A selection of T cell receptor beta chains follows, all from one sample in a study of cytomegalovirus exposure and HLA in healthy donors. Clones were sequenced by immunoSEQ multiplex PCR, and TCRdb holds only the in-frame ones, with some missing. The sample lists 100,000 or so clones, 79% occurring once. Source material: PBMCs. Every receptor here comes from a woman in her forties in good health and CMV-seronegative. Both conserved end residues are part of each CDR3. The order of the fields is J gene, V gene, clone size, D gene, CDR3 DNA, CDR3 protein. D genes are given only for firm matches. Clone size appears in some rows only: once, few, many, or a class for an expanded clone.

>TRBJ2-1|TRBV9|few|NA
TGTGCCAGCAGCGCAAATCCTAGTGACAATGAGCAGTTCTTC
CASSANPSDNEQFF
>TRBJ2-7|TRBV2|NA|NA
TGTGCCAGCAACCCAACCGGGACATACGAGCAGTACTTC
CASNPTGTYEQYF
>TRBJ1-1|TRBV6-5|NA|NA
TGTGCCAGCAGTCCACGCGGGGGGAGGGACACTGAAGCTTTCTTT
CASSPRGGRDTEAFF
>TRBJ1-6|TRBV28|NA|NA
TGTGCCAGCAGTTCCCCAGGGCACCTCTATAATTCACCCCTCCACTTT
CASSSPGHLYNSPLHF
>TRBJ2-7|TRBV9|NA|TRBD2
TGTGCCAGCAGCCGAGGGACTATCTCCTACGAGCAGTACTTC
CASSRGTISYEQYF
>TRBJ1-3|TRBV18|NA|NA
TGTGCCAGCTCAAGCGGCGTCGAGTCTGGAAACACCATATATTTT
CASSSGVESGNTIYF
>TRBJ2-1|TRBV25-1|NA|TRBD1
TGTGCCAGCAGTGTTCTGGGACAGCTAGAGAATGAGCAGTTCTTC
CASSVLGQLENEQFF
>TRBJ1-2|TRBV14|few|NA
TGTGCCAGCAGCCAAGCTTCGGGGGGCGCGGGCGGCTACACCTTC
CASSQASGGAGGYTF
>TRBJ2-2|TRBV18|few|NA
TGTGCCAGCTCCGACTTGATCCGGGACGGGGAGCTGTTTTTT
CASSDLIRDGELFF
>TRBJ1-4|TRBV30|NA|NA
TGTGCCTGGAGTGGGCGGGCGGGTAATGAAAAACTGTTTTTT
CAWSGRAGNEKLFF
>TRBJ2-7|TRBV7-2|NA|TRBD1
TGTGCCAGCAGCCGTGTTACAGGGGACGAAGAGCAGTACTTC
CASSRVTGDEEQYF
>TRBJ2-3|TRBV29-1|NA|NA
TGCAGCGCCGGGGGAGGCGGAGATACGCAGTATTTT
CSAGGGGDTQYF
>TRBJ1-3|TRBV28|once|TRBD1
TGTGCCAGCAGTTACCAGGGGGTTACTGGAAACACCATATATTTT
CASSYQGVTGNTIYF
>TRBJ1-4|TRBV14|NA|NA
TGTGCCAGCAGCCAAGCATCTTGGGCAGATTCTAATGAAAAACTGTTTTTT
CASSQASWADSNEKLFF
>TRBJ1-2|TRBV12-2|NA|NA
TGTGCAAGTCGCTTTCGTTGGTCCCCGGGGTATGGCTACACCTTC
CASRFRWSPGYGYTF
>TRBJ1-5|TRBV6-1|few|NA
TGTGCCAGCAGTGAACGGGGGGGAACCAATCAGCCCCAGCATTTT
CASSERGGTNQPQHF
>TRBJ2-5|TRBV9|NA|NA
TGTGCCAGCAGTCCTAATGCCGATCTTGGGACCCAGTACTTC
CASSPNADLGTQYF
>TRBJ2-2|TRBV7-2|once|NA
TGTGCCAGCAGCGAAAAGACTAGTTTGACCGGGGAGCTGTTTTTT
CASSEKTSLTGELFF
>TRBJ1-1|TRBV15|NA|NA
TGTGCCACCAGCAGGGCGAACACTGAAGCTTTCTTT
CATSRANTEAFF
>TRBJ2-2|TRBV28|NA|NA
TGTGCCAGCAGTTTTACGGCGGGGACCAACACCGGGGAGCTGTTTTTT
CASSFTAGTNTGELFF
>TRBJ2-7|TRBV27|NA|TRBD1
TGTGCCAGCAGGGCGGGACAGGAGATCTCCTACGAGCAGTACTTC
CASRAGQEISYEQYF
>TRBJ2-3|TRBV9|NA|TRBD2
TGTGCCAGCTGTCCTAGCGGGAGAAGGACAGATACGCAGTATTTT
CASCPSGRRTDTQYF
>TRBJ2-3|TRBV5-1|NA|TRBD1
TGCGCCAGCAGCTTCGGGACAGGGCTAGATACGCAGTATTTT
CASSFGTGLDTQYF
>TRBJ2-5|TRBV7-6|once|NA
TGTGCCAGCAGCTTAGCGGGGGAGGCCCAGTACTTC
CASSLAGEAQYF
>TRBJ1-1|TRBV6-5|few|NA
TGTGCCAGCAGTTCCCTACTCCTGAACACTGAAGCTTTCTTT
CASSSLLLNTEAFF
>TRBJ1-2|TRBV4-1|NA|TRBD1
TGCGCCAGCAGCCAAGTTGGGGACAGGGTGGGTGGCTACACCTTC
CASSQVGDRVGGYTF
>TRBJ2-3|TRBV10-1|few|TRBD2
TGCGCCAGCAGTGAGTCGGGGCTAGCGGGCACAGATACGCAGTATTTT
CASSESGLAGTDTQYF
>TRBJ2-3|TRBV7-8|NA|TRBD2
TGTGCCAGCAGCTTGGCTAGCGGGGGGGCAGATACGCAGTATTTT
CASSLASGGADTQYF
>TRBJ2-5|TRBV5-1|NA|TRBD1
TGCGCCAGCAGCACTTGGACAGGGTCTACAGAGGAGACCCAGTACTTC
CASSTWTGSTEETQYF
>TRBJ2-7|TRBV5-6|NA|TRBD1
TGTGCCAGCAGCTCGAGGACAGGGAGCTACGAGCAGTACTTC
CASSSRTGSYEQYF
>TRBJ2-1|TRBV7-8|NA|TRBD2
TGTGCCAGCAGCTCGGGACTAGCGGGGGGGCCTGAGCAGTTCTTC
CASSSGLAGGPEQFF
>TRBJ2-1|TRBV4-1|NA|TRBD2
TGCGCCAGCAGCCACACCGGGACTAGCGGGGGATACAATGAGCAGTTCTTC
CASSHTGTSGGYNEQFF
>TRBJ2-3|TRBV12-5|NA|NA
TGTGCTAGTGGTTTGGACTACGGGGGAGTGGTGCCAGATACGCAGTATTTT
CASGLDYGGVVPDTQYF
>TRBJ2-3|TRBV5-1|NA|TRBD2
TGCGCCAGCAGCGCCAGCGGGGAAGGCACAGATACGCAGTATTTT
CASSASGEGTDTQYF
>TRBJ2-7|TRBV7-9|NA|NA
TGTGCCAGCAGCTTAGGGGAGTACGAGCAGTACTTC
CASSLGEYEQYF
>TRBJ2-6|TRBV28|NA|NA
TGTGCCAGCAGTTTTTGGGGGCTCGGGGCCAACGTCCTGACTTTC
CASSFWGLGANVLTF
>TRBJ2-1|TRBV14|NA|TRBD2
TGTGCCAGCAGCCAATTGGGGGCTAGCGGGGGCCGGTACAATGAGCAGTTCTTC
CASSQLGASGGRYNEQFF